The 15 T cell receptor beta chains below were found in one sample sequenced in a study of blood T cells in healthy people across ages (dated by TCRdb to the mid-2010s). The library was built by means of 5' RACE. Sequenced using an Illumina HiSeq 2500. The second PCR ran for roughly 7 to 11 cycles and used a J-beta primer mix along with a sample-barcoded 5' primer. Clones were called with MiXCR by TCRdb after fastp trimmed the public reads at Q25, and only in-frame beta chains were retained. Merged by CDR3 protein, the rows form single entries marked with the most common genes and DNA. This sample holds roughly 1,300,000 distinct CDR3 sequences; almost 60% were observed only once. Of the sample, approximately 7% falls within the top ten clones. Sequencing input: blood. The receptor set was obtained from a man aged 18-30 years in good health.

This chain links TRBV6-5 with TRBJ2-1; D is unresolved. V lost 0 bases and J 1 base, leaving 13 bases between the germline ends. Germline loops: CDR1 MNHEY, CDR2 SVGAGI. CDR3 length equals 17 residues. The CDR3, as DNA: TGTGCCAGCAGTTACTCGAGTGGTAGTGCTTCCTACAATGAGCAGTTCTTC. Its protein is CASSYSSGSASYNEQFF.

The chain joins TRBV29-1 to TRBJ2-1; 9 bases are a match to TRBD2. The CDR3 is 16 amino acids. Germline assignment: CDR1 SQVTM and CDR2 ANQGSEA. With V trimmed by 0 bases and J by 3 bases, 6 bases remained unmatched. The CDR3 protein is CSVEDGAGGIYNEQFF. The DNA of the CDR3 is TGCAGCGTTGAAGATGGAGCGGGGGGAATCTACAATGAGCAGTTCTTC.

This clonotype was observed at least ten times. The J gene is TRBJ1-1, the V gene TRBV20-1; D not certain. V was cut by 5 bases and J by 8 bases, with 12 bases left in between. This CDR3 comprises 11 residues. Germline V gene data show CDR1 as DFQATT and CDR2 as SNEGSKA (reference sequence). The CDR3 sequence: CSAPPREEAFF. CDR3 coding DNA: TGCAGTGCTCCCCCCCGGGAGGAAGCTTTCTTT.

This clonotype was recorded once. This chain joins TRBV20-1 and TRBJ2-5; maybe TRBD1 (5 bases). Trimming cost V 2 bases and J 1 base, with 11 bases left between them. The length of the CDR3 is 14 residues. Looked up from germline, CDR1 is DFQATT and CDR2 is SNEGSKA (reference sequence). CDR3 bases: TGCAGTGCTAGACCAAGGGGTATCCAAGAGACCCAGTACTTC. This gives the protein CSARPRGIQETQYF.

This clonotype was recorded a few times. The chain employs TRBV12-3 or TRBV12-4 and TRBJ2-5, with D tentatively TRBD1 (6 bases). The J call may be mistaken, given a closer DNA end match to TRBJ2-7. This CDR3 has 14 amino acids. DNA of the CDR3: TGTGCCAGCAGTTTGGTGGGGGCAGGTTACGAGCAGTACTTC. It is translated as CASSLVGAGYEQYF.

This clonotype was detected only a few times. CDR3 DNA: TGTGCCAGCAGTCCCAGTGGCCTTGAGCAGTACTTC. It encodes CASSPSGLEQYF. The gene calls are TRBV27 and TRBJ2-5; D not resolved. The V end lost 5 bases, the J end lost 11 bases, and 15 bases lay between the germline ends. Germline V gene data show CDR1 as MNHEY and CDR2 as SMNVEV (reference sequence). The CDR3 is 12 residues long.

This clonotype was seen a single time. CDR3 coding DNA: TGTGCCAGCACGCAGGGGATGAACACTGAAGCTTTCTTT. It is translated as CASTQGMNTEAFF. The rearrangement links TRBV6-5 to TRBJ1-1; TRBD1 is a possible D gene (6 bases). V was cut by 7 bases and J by 0 bases, with 9 bases left in between. Germline CDR1 reads MNHEY; CDR2 reads SVGAGI. This CDR3 is 13 amino acids long.

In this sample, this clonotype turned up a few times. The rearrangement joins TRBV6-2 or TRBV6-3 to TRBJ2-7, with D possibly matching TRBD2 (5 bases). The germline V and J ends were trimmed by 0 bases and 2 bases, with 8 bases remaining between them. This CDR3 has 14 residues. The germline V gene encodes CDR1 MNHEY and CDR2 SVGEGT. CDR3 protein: CASSYSPGTYEQYF. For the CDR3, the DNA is TGTGCCAGCAGTTACTCGCCGGGAACCTACGAGCAGTACTTC.

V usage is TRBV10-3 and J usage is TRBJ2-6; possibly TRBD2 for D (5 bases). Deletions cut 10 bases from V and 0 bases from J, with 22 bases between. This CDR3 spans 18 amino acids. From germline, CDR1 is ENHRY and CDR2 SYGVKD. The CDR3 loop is CATQTGRIERSGANVLTF. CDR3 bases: TGTGCCACTCAAACGGGAAGGATAGAACGCTCTGGGGCCAACGTCCTGACTTTC.

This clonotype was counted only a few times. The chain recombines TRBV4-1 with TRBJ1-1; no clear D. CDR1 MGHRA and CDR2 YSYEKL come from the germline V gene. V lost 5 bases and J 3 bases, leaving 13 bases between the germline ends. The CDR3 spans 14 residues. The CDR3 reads CASSDPRVYTEAFF. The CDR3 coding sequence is TGCGCCAGCAGCGACCCACGGGTTTACACTGAAGCTTTCTTT.

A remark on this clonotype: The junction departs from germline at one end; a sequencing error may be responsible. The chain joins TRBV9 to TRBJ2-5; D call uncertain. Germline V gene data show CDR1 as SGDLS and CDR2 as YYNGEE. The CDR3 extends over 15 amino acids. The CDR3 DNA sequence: TGTGCAAGCAGCGCCCTCGTAGGAAGACAAGAGACCCAGTACTTC. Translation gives CASSALVGRQETQYF.

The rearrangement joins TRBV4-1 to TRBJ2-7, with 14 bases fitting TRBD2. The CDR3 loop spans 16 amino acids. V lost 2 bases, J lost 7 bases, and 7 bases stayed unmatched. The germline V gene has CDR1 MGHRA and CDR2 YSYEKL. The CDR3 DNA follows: TGCGCCAGCAGCCAACTACCGGGACTAGCGGGAGCGGAGCAGTACTTC. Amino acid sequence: CASSQLPGLAGAEQYF.

The CDR3 region is CASSLGDGGLNYGYTF. The DNA of the CDR3 is TGTGCCAGCAGCTTAGGGGACGGGGGACTCAACTATGGCTACACCTTC. The chain links TRBV7-9 to TRBJ1-2, with D perhaps matching TRBD1 (5 bases). V was shortened by 1 base and J by 2 bases, with 14 bases between the two germline ends. Germline V lookup: CDR1 SEHNR, CDR2 FQNEAQ (reference sequence). The CDR3 sequence is 16 residues long.

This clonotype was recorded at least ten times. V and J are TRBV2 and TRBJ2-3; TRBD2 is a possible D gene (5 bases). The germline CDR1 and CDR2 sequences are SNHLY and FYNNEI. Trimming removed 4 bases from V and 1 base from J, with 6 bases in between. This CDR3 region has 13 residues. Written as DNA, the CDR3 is TGTGCCAGCAGTGGGACTGGCACAGATACGCAGTATTTT. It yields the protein CASSGTGTDTQYF. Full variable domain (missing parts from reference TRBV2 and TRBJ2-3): EPEVTQTPSHQVTQMGQEVILRCVPISNHLYFYWYRQILGQKVEFLVSFYNNEISEKSEIFDDQFSVERPDGSNFTLKIRSTKLEDSAMYFCASSGTGTDTQYFGPGTRLTVL.

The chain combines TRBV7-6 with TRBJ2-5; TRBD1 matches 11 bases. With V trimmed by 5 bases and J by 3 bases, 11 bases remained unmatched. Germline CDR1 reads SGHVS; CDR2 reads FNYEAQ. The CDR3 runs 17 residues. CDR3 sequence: CASSRRYRDRGKETQYF. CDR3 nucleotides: TGTGCCAGCAGCCGTAGATATAGGGACAGGGGGAAAGAGACCCAGTACTTC.